A single sample gave rise to the 3 T cell receptor beta chains below, sequenced in a study of OX40 agonist ivuxolimab in advanced cancers. TCRdb's table, derived via immunoSEQ multiplex PCR, lists solely in-frame clones and lacks some. The data hold about 64,000 clones, with 91% observed a single time. The sample was CD4+ or CD8+ T cells sorted from blood, taken in a trial of the OX40 agonist ivuxolimab. The receptor source for this set is an adult with an advanced solid tumor such as melanoma, head and neck, liver or kidney cancer.

The chain employs TRBV30 and TRBJ2-3; weak D call: TRBD2 (5 bases). The CDR3 loop spans 13 amino acids. Germline V lookup: CDR1 GTSNPN, CDR2 SVGIG (reference sequence). Trimming pared 2 bases from V and 7 bases from J, leaving 13 bases between. CDR3 amino acids: CAWSTASTHTQYF. DNA of the CDR3: TGTGCCTGGAGTACTGCTAGCACCCATACGCAGTATTTT.

The gene calls are TRBV6-5 and TRBJ1-3; perhaps TRBD1 as D (6 bases). Germline values: CDR1 MNHEY, CDR2 SVGAGI. Trimming pared 4 bases from V and 0 bases from J, leaving 10 bases between. This CDR3 contains 15 residues. The CDR3 DNA follows: TGTGCCAGCAGTTCGCGGACAGCCTCTGGAAACACCATATATTTT. Translating gives CASSSRTASGNTIYF.

This clone was seen only once. This chain joins TRBV2 and TRBJ1-1, with no clear D. This CDR3 spans 13 amino acids. Between the trimmed V and J ends, which lost 7 bases and 4 bases, there was a span of 13 bases. CDR1 is SNHLY and CDR2 is FYNNEI in the germline V gene. The CDR3 DNA reads TGTGCCAGCATCAGATTGGTGGCCACTGAAGCTTTCTTT. Its protein product is CASIRLVATEAFF.